Presented here are 29 T cell receptor beta chains from one specimen sequenced in a study of control samples from healthy donors and cancer patients. TCRdb's copy holds only in-frame clones and misses some; the assay was immunoSEQ multiplex PCR. The data hold roughly 370,000 clones, with 90% observed a single time. The sequenced sample consisted of PBMCs. The receptors were gathered from a middle-aged man with head and neck cancer.

The chain uses TRBV9 and TRBJ2-5, with a possible D match to TRBD2 (6 bases). The CDR3 extends over 14 amino acids. With 3 bases removed from V and 5 bases from J, the gap between germline ends came to 14 bases. Germline lookup yields CDR1 SGDLS and CDR2 YYNGEE. CDR3 loop: CASSATTGGETQYF. In DNA, the CDR3 is TGTGCCAGCAGCGCGACGACTGGGGGGGAGACCCAGTACTTC. The whole variable domain, remainder taken from reference TRBV9 and TRBJ2-5, is DSGVTQTPKHLITATGQRVTLRCSPRSGDLSVYWYQQSLDQGLQFLIQYYNGEERAKGNILERFSAQQFPDLHSELNLSSLELGDSALYFCASSATTGGETQYFGPGTRLLVL.

This chain links TRBV5-8 with TRBJ1-3; maybe TRBD1 (6 bases). CDR1 and CDR2 (germline): SGHTS, YDEGEE. V lost 0 bases and J 3 bases, leaving 10 bases between the germline ends. The CDR3 has 15 residues. This CDR3 is CASSLGPGVGNTIYF. The CDR3 nucleotides read TGTGCCAGCAGCTTGGGACCAGGGGTTGGAAACACCATATATTTT.

The chain combines TRBV5-1 with TRBJ2-2; tentative D call: TRBD1 (6 bases). This CDR3 spans 15 amino acids. Between the trimmed V and J ends, which lost 6 bases and 0 bases, there was a span of 12 bases. Germline values: CDR1 SGHRS, CDR2 YFSETQ. DNA of the CDR3: TGCGCCAGCATGGAAGGGGGATCGAACACCGGGGAGCTGTTTTTT. It yields the protein CASMEGGSNTGELFF.

DNA for the CDR3: TGTGCCAGCAGTTTATCGGGACTTAATAACAATGAGCAGTTCTTC. This encodes CASSLSGLNNNEQFF. The chain joins TRBV6-6 to TRBJ2-1, with D perhaps matching TRBD2 (6 bases). Germline V gene data show CDR1 as MNHNY and CDR2 as SVGAGI (reference sequence). Trimming pared 4 bases from V and 5 bases from J, leaving 15 bases between. There are 15 residues in the CDR3.

In this sample, this clone turned up many times. The gene calls are TRBV7-2 and TRBJ2-7, with TRBD2 matching over 16 bases. Germline CDR1 reads SGHTA; CDR2 reads FQGNSA. The CDR3 loop spans 16 amino acids. The trim removed 4 bases at V and 6 bases at J, leaving 6 bases unmatched. The DNA of the CDR3 is TGTGCCAGCAGCTCTGGGACTAGCGGGAGGGGTTTCGAGCAGTACTTC. Residues: CASSSGTSGRGFEQYF.

V is TRBV7-3 and J is TRBJ2-1; TRBD2 matches at 11 bases. The CDR3 runs 16 residues. CDR1 SGHTA and CDR2 FQGTGA come from the germline V gene. V shed 0 bases, J shed 5 bases, and the junction held 3 bases outside the gene matches. In DNA form, the CDR3 reads TGTGCCAGCAGCTTAACAGGGACTAGCGGAGACAATGAGCAGTTCTTC. Amino acids: CASSLTGTSGDNEQFF.

The chain combines TRBV2 with TRBJ1-6; D is possibly TRBD1 (6 bases). Trimming left V 6 bases short and J 5 bases short, with 17 bases between. The CDR3 spans 16 residues. The germline gives CDR1 SNHLY, CDR2 FYNNEI. CDR3: CASRAAGAGDNSPLHF. In DNA, the CDR3 is TGTGCCAGCAGGGCGGCAGGGGCAGGTGATAATTCACCCCTCCACTTT. The full variable domain, in which reference TRBV2 and TRBJ1-6 provide the parts outside the CDR3, is EPEVTQTPSHQVTQMGQEVILRCVPISNHLYFYWYRQILGQKVEFLVSFYNNEISEKSEIFDDQFSVERPDGSNFTLKIRSTKLEDSAMYFCASRAAGAGDNSPLHFGNGTRLTVT.

The CDR3 protein is CASIGAGTKHNEQFF. The CDR3 nucleotides are TGCGCCAGCATCGGAGCGGGGACGAAACACAATGAGCAGTTCTTC. The rearrangement joins TRBV10-2 to TRBJ2-1, with 7 nucleotides matching TRBD2. From germline, CDR1 is WSHSY and CDR2 SAAADI. The CDR3 spans 15 residues. V lost 7 bases to trimming and J lost 5 bases; unmatched junction nucleotides: 11.

This sequence joins TRBV24-1 and TRBJ2-3, with D perhaps being TRBD1 or TRBD2 (5 bases each). CDR3 size: 17 residues. The ends were cut back, 2 bases at V and 2 bases at J, with 16 bases in the middle. Germline V lookup: CDR1 KGHDR, CDR2 SFDVKD. This CDR3 is CATSDWDGRRYTDTQYF. The CDR3 nucleotides are TGTGCCACCAGTGATTGGGACGGGCGCCGTTACACAGATACGCAGTATTTT.

The V and J genes are TRBV19 and TRBJ2-7, with D hard to call. The CDR3 is 13 residues long. Germline V CDR1 and CDR2: LNHDA, SQIVND (reference sequence). V was shortened by 1 base and J by 5 bases, with 9 bases between the two germline ends. CDR3 residues: CASSIVGYNEQYF. DNA of the CDR3: TGTGCCAGTAGTATAGTCGGATACAACGAGCAGTACTTC.

This clone showed up just a few times. The chain joins TRBV6-1 to TRBJ1-4; D might be TRBD1 (5 bases). The V end was cut by 2 bases, the J end by 6 bases, with 16 bases between. The germline CDR1 and CDR2 sequences are MNHNS and SASEGT. The CDR3 spans 16 residues. This CDR3 reads CASSESGVFYDEKLFF. CDR3 sequence (DNA): TGTGCCAGCAGTGAATCGGGGGTGTTTTATGATGAAAAACTGTTTTTT.

The J gene is TRBJ1-2, the V gene TRBV7-2; 7 bases align to TRBD1. This CDR3 is built from 14 residues. V lost 3 bases to trimming and J lost 4 bases; unmatched junction nucleotides: 5. CDR1 SGHTA and CDR2 FQGNSA come from the germline V gene. CDR3 protein: CASSLTGPGYGYTF. CDR3 DNA: TGTGCCAGCAGCTTGACAGGGCCGGGCTATGGCTACACCTTC.

The DNA for the CDR3 is TGTGCCAGCAGTCCGGGACAGTTATTCTCCTACGAGCAGTACTTC. It codes for CASSPGQLFSYEQYF. This chain uses TRBV28 with TRBJ2-7, with 7 positions matching TRBD1. The CDR3 totals 15 residues. Germline CDR1 MDHEN, CDR2 SYDVKM. V trimming: 5 bases; J trimming: 0 bases; junction bases outside the gene matches: 7.

The chain carries TRBV5-1 and TRBJ2-3, with D perhaps matching TRBD1 (6 bases). The CDR3 has 15 residues. The V and J ends lost 3 bases and 3 bases respectively, with 14 bases between them. Germline V gene data show CDR1 as SGHRS and CDR2 as YFSETQ. The CDR3 coding sequence is TGCGCCAGCAGCTCCAGGACAGTGGGGACAGATACGCAGTATTTT. Protein sequence: CASSSRTVGTDTQYF.

This clone was found once. V usage is TRBV2 and J usage is TRBJ2-1, with 8 bases matching TRBD2. Germline V CDR1 and CDR2: SNHLY, FYNNEI. With 11 bases clipped from V and 2 bases from J, the junction kept 5 bases outside the gene matches. This CDR3 spans 13 amino acids. The CDR3 bases are TGTGCCTGCACTAGCGGTCCCTACAATGAGCAGTTCTTC. It codes for CACTSGPYNEQFF.

The chain employs TRBV28 and TRBJ2-2; no reliable D call. Germline CDR1 and CDR2: MDHEN and SYDVKM. V was trimmed by 6 bases and J by 7 bases, leaving 18 bases between them. The CDR3 spans 15 residues. CDR3 bases: TGTGCCAGCAGCCCCTATACGGGCCTTGGCGGGGAGCTGTTTTTT. Protein: CASSPYTGLGGELFF.

The chain combines TRBV11-2 with TRBJ1-2, with 7 bases identical to TRBD1. The CDR3 extends over 12 amino acids. The V segment lost 2 bases and the J segment 6 bases; nucleotides outside the gene matches: 0. Germline V gene data show CDR1 as SGHAT and CDR2 as FQNNGV. CDR3: CASSLQGDGYTF. DNA of the CDR3: TGTGCCAGCAGCTTACAGGGGGATGGCTACACCTTC.

In this sample, this clone turned up once. The V call is TRBV3-1 (or the pseudogene TRBV3-2), the J call TRBJ1-5, with 9 bases that match TRBD1. V dropped 4 bases and J dropped 6; count of bases not matched to a gene: 4. The CDR3 loop spans 14 amino acids. Germline V lookup: CDR1 LGHDT, CDR2 YNNKEL (reference sequence). The CDR3 coding sequence is TGTGCCAGCAGCCTACAGGGGGCTCCTCAGCCCCAGCATTTT. Translating gives CASSLQGAPQPQHF.

This chain links TRBV6-2 or TRBV6-3 with TRBJ1-2; no firm D call. CDR1 is MNHEY, CDR2 SVGEGT, per germline. The CDR3 is made up of 13 amino acids. With 4 bases removed from V and 3 bases from J, the gap between germline ends came to 9 bases. This chain's CDR3 is CASSLPVDYGYTF. CDR3 nucleotides: TGTGCCAGCAGTTTGCCGGTGGACTATGGCTACACCTTC.

This clone was counted only a few times. The V gene is TRBV18, the J gene TRBJ2-2; 7 bases align to TRBD2. The CDR3 contains 17 residues. Looked up from germline, CDR1 is KGHSH and CDR2 is LQKENI. Unmatched junction bases numbered 6, after V lost 1 base and J lost 1 base. In nucleotides, the CDR3 is TGTGCCAGCTCACCACAACGAGGGACTAAGAACACCGGGGAGCTGTTTTTT. It encodes CASSPQRGTKNTGELFF.

The chain combines TRBV7-2 with TRBJ2-3; D call uncertain. Per the germline V gene, CDR1 is SGHTA and CDR2 is FQGNSA. V was shortened by 1 base and J by 4 bases, with 12 bases between the two germline ends. This CDR3 has 15 residues. CDR3 sequence (DNA): TGTGCCAGCAGCTTAGTAGTGGCGTTCTCAGATACGCAGTATTTT. This sequence encodes CASSLVVAFSDTQYF.

The J gene is TRBJ2-6, the V gene TRBV25-1, with no clear D. Per germline, CDR1 MGHDK and CDR2 SYGVNS. The CDR3 runs to 13 residues. Trimming took off 5 bases at V and 2 bases at J, with 4 bases between the two ends. In DNA, the CDR3 is TGTGCCAGCAGTACAGCTGGGGCCAACGTCCTGACTTTC. Its protein product is CASSTAGANVLTF.

The rearrangement joins TRBV27 to TRBJ1-6; D ambiguous. The V and J ends lost 2 bases and 2 bases respectively, with 10 bases between them. The CDR3 is made up of 16 amino acids. Looked up from germline, CDR1 is MNHEY and CDR2 is SMNVEV (reference sequence). The CDR3 DNA follows: TGTGCCAGCAGTTTAACCGGGATCGCCTATAATTCACCCCTCCACTTT. Translated: CASSLTGIAYNSPLHF.

This clone has only one observation. The gene calls are TRBV12-3 or TRBV12-4 and TRBJ2-1; TRBD1 or TRBD2 may be the D gene (5 bases each). This CDR3 is built from 12 residues. The germline V and J ends were trimmed by 5 bases and 7 bases, with 9 bases remaining between them. In nucleotides, the CDR3 is TGTGCCAGCAGTCTCAGGGAGAATGAGCAGTTCTTC. Residues: CASSLRENEQFF.

The chain carries TRBV14 and TRBJ2-3, with TRBD2 matching 9 bases. This CDR3 region has 12 residues. J lost 15 bases, V lost 5 bases, and 9 bases had no gene match. Germline V gene data show CDR1 as SGHDN and CDR2 as FVKESK. DNA for the CDR3: TGTGCCAGCAGCGCCCTAGCGGGGATTCTTTATTTT. It encodes CASSALAGILYF.

The rearrangement joins TRBV6-5 to TRBJ1-1, with a tentative D call TRBD1 (6 bases). There are 16 residues in the CDR3. The V gene's germline CDR1 is MNHEY and CDR2 SVGAGI. The V gene lost 0 bases and the J gene lost 3 bases, with 14 bases spanning the gap. Here the CDR3 reads CASSYSNRATYTEAFF. CDR3 DNA: TGTGCCAGCAGTTACTCTAACAGGGCGACATACACTGAAGCTTTCTTT.

The chain employs TRBV25-1 and TRBJ1-5; 7 nucleotides line up with TRBD1. The CDR3 runs 13 residues. Per germline, CDR1 MGHDK and CDR2 SYGVNS. V lost 5 bases, J lost 2 bases, and 0 bases stayed unmatched. In DNA form, the CDR3 reads TGTGCCAGCAGTACAGGGGGCAATCAGCCCCAGCATTTT. Encoded protein: CASSTGGNQPQHF.

The chain is built from TRBV6-5 and TRBJ1-2; no reliable D call. The CDR3 has 14 amino acids. Germline CDR1 is MNHEY and CDR2 is SVGAGI. V lost 0 bases and J lost 4, with 9 bases in between. The CDR3 here is CASSYSMGSYGYTF. The CDR3 DNA sequence: TGTGCCAGCAGTTACTCTATGGGCAGCTATGGCTACACCTTC.

The chain employs TRBV19 and TRBJ2-7; D may match TRBD1 or TRBD2 (5 bases each). V lost 6 bases to trimming and J lost 7 bases, with 13 bases between them. CDR1 and CDR2 (germline): LNHDA, SQIVND (reference sequence). This CDR3 has 12 amino acids. The chain's CDR3 is CASSLREKEQYF. CDR3 DNA: TGTGCCAGTAGCCTCAGGGAGAAAGAGCAGTACTTC.